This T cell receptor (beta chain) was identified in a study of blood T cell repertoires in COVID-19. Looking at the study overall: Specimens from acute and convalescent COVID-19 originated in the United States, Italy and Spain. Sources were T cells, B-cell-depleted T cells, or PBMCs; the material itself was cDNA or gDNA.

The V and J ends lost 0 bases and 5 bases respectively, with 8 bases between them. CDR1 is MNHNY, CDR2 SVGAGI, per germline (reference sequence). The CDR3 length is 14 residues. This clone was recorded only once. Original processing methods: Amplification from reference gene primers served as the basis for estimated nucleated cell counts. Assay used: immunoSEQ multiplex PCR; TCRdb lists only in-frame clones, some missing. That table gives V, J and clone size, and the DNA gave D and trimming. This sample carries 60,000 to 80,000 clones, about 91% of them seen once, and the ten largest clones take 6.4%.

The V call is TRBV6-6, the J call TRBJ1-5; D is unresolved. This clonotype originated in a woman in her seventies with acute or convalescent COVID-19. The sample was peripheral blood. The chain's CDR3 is CASSYSAPDQPQHF. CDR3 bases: TGTGCCAGCAGTTACTCGGCACCTGATCAGCCCCAGCATTTT.